The source of this T cell receptor (beta chain) is a study of blood T cells in healthy people across ages. Germline V lookup: CDR1 SGHTA, CDR2 FQGNSA. After removal of 3 bases from V and 7 bases from J, the junction contained 13 bases not matched to a gene. The CDR3 consists of 17 residues. A second PCR, run for roughly 7 to 12 cycles, used a sample-barcoded 5' primer plus a J-beta primer mix. MiXCR, run by TCRdb on the 5' RACE reads, gives a single entry per CDR3 protein. Among about 780,000 distinct CDR3 sequences, about 46% were seen once, and the ten largest hold over 15%. This clonotype came up many times.

V gene TRBV7-2 combines with J gene TRBJ2-1, with 9 nucleotides matching TRBD2. The source is a man aged 80 or over in good health. Sequenced: blood. The CDR3 DNA reads as TGTGCCAGCAGCTTTGACGCTTTAGCGGGAGTAGGAAATGAGCAGTTCTTC. Its translation: CASSFDALAGVGNEQFF.